This record looks at one T cell receptor beta chain sequence and its context. Its antigen is currently unknown. Sample time point: blood 2 weeks post-SBRT. As to treatment: 15 Gy SBRT to primary tumor, nephrectomy 4 weeks later. Trimming pared 3 bases from V and 7 bases from J, leaving 12 bases between. CDR3 length: 13 residues. The germline V gene has CDR1 KGHSH and CDR2 LQKENI. This entry comes from a study of radiation and T cells in renal cell carcinoma. Study-wide results and limits: Baseline intratumoral clonotype presence is unknown without pretreatment biopsies. In blood, top tumor clones expanded by 2 weeks, shrinking by 4.

Some clones are missing from TCRdb's copy, which holds only in-frame ones; the method was immunoSEQ multiplex PCR. The sample yields around 26,000 clones, roughly 80% seen once. Sample: blood, taken from a patient whose treatment included radiotherapy and nephrectomy. This TCR was sampled from a man aged 55 to 69 with renal cell carcinoma. The genes are TRBV18 and TRBJ1-1; D gene unclear. The DNA for the CDR3 is TGTGCCAGCTCACCGACCGGACTGGTTGAAGCTTTCTTT. This sequence encodes CASSPTGLVEAFF. Drawing the rest from reference TRBV18 and TRBJ1-1, the complete variable domain is NAGVMQNPRHLVRRRGQEARLRCSPMKGHSHVYWYRQLPEEGLKFMVYLQKENIIDESGMPKERFSAEFPKEGPSILRIQQVVRGDSAAYFCASSPTGLVEAFFGQGTRLTVV.